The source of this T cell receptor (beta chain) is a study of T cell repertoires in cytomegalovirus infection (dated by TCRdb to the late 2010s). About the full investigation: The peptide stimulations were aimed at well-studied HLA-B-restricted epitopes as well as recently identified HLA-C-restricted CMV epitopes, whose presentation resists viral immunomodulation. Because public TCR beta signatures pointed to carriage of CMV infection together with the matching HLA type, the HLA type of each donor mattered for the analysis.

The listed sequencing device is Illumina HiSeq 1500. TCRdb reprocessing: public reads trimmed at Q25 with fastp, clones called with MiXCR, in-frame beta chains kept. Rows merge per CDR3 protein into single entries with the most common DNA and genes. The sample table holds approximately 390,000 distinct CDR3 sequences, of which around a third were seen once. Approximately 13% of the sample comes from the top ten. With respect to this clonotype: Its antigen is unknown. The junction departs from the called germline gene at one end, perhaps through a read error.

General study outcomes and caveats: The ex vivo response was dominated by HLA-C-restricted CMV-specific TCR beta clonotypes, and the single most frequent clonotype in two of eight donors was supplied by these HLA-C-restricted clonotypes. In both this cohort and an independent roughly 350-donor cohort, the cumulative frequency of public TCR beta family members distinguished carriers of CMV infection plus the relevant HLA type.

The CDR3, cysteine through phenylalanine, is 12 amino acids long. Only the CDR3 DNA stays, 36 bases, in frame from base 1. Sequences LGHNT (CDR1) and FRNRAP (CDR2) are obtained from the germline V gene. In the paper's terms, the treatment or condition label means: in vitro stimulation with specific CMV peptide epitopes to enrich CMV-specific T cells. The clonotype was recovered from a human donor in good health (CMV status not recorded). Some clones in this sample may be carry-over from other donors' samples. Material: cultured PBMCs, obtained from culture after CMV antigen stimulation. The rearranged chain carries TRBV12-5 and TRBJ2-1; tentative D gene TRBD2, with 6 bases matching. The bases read TGTGCTAGTGGTGTCACGTGGGACTCTACCTACTTC. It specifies CASGVTWDSTYF.